The 23 T cell receptor beta chains reported below all come from one sample, sequenced in a study of blood T cell repertoires in COVID-19. Sequencing was performed with immunoSEQ multiplex PCR; in TCRdb, only in-frame clones are kept and a portion is missing. The table shows about 23,000 clones, with approximately 86% occurring only once. The sequenced sample consisted of peripheral blood. These receptors all come from a human donor with acute or convalescent COVID-19. The donor label of this sample is uncertain.

This chain uses TRBV6-5 with TRBJ2-7; 10 nucleotides line up with TRBD1. This CDR3 is built from 14 residues. With V trimmed by 6 bases and J by 5 bases, 7 bases remained unmatched. CDR1 and CDR2 (germline): MNHEY, SVGAGI. The chain's CDR3 is CASRKTGGAHEQYF. CDR3 sequence (DNA): TGTGCCAGCAGGAAGACAGGGGGCGCGCACGAGCAGTACTTC.

The V call is TRBV5-4, the J call TRBJ2-5; D gene uncertain. V was trimmed by 5 bases and J by 4 bases, leaving 15 bases between them. CDR3 length: 14 residues. The germline CDR1 and CDR2 sequences are SGHNT and YYREEE (reference sequence). CDR3 nucleotide sequence: TGTGCCAGCAGACCCCTACGCGGTGCAGAGACCCAGTACTTC. Its translation: CASRPLRGAETQYF. Drawing the rest from reference TRBV5-4 and TRBJ2-5, the complete variable domain is ETGVTQSPTHLIKTRGQQVTLRCSSQSGHNTVSWYQQALGQGPQFIFQYYREEENGRGNFPPRFSGLQFPNYSSELNVNALELDDSALYLCASRPLRGAETQYFGPGTRLLVL.

The chain has TRBV7-7 and TRBJ2-1, with 13 bases identical to TRBD2. This CDR3 comprises 16 residues. From germline, CDR1 is SSHAT and CDR2 FNYEAQ (reference sequence). Trimming removed 5 bases from V and 2 bases from J; junction bases left unmatched: 3. The CDR3 loop is CASSPGLAGTYNEQFF. CDR3 nucleotide sequence: TGTGCCAGCAGCCCGGGACTAGCGGGGACCTACAATGAGCAGTTCTTC.

The chain links TRBV6-5 to TRBJ2-5; weak D call: TRBD2 (5 bases). The ends were cut back, 6 bases at V and 4 bases at J, with 15 bases in the middle. The germline V gene has CDR1 MNHEY and CDR2 SVGAGI. The CDR3 totals 14 residues. This CDR3 reads CASSADRAGETQYF. CDR3 DNA sequence: TGTGCCAGCAGCGCCGACCGGGCGGGAGAGACCCAGTACTTC.

This clone was observed once. The V gene is TRBV4-3, the J gene TRBJ2-3; D remains ambiguous. Trimming cost V 0 bases and J 0 bases, with 13 bases left between them. Germline V gene lookup returns CDR1 LGHNA and CDR2 YSLEER. This CDR3 spans 17 amino acids. The CDR3 DNA reads TGCGCCAGCAGCCAAGATCAACCCAGGAAGAGCACAGATACGCAGTATTTT. Its translation: CASSQDQPRKSTDTQYF.

The chain combines TRBV7-5 with TRBJ2-3; the table gives TRBD1 as D, unverified against the DNA. TRBV7-5 is an annotated pseudogene. This CDR3 is 19 amino acids long. As DNA, the CDR3 is TGTGCCAGAAGCCATAAGAGGGACACCCCTTTTGTATCCACAGATACGCAGTATTTT. Amino acids: CARSHKRDTPFVSTDTQYF.

The V call is TRBV5-6, the J call TRBJ1-1; D unclear. Germline loops: CDR1 SGHDT, CDR2 YYEEEE. V was trimmed by 3 bases and J by 10 bases, leaving 13 bases between them. The length of the CDR3 is 12 residues. The CDR3 DNA reads TGTGCCAGCAGCTCCGTCAGTCGAGGAGCTTTCTTT. It yields the protein CASSSVSRGAFF.

This clone was counted only a few times. The rearrangement links TRBV27 to TRBJ2-7; 10 bases line up with TRBD1. V lost 9 bases, J lost 5 bases, and 7 bases stayed unmatched. CDR1 and CDR2 (germline): MNHEY, SMNVEV (reference sequence). CDR3 length equals 13 residues. The CDR3 nucleotides are TGTGCCAGTCTGGGACAGGGGTGGCACGAGCAGTACTTC. Protein sequence: CASLGQGWHEQYF.

This rearrangement joins TRBV19 to TRBJ1-5; weak D call: TRBD1 (6 bases). The germline CDR1 and CDR2 sequences are LNHDA and SQIVND (reference sequence). V lost 0 bases and J lost 7, with 13 bases in between. This CDR3 is built from 15 residues. Written as DNA, the CDR3 is TGTGCCAGTAGTATAGAGGGCAGGGGTTGGCAGCCCCAGCATTTT. This translates into CASSIEGRGWQPQHF. Variable domain in full (rest from reference TRBV19 and TRBJ1-5): DGGITQSPKYLFRKEGQNVTLSCEQNLNHDAMYWYRQDPGQGLRLIYYSQIVNDFQKGDIAEGYSVSREKKESFPLTVTSAQKNPTAFYLCASSIEGRGWQPQHFGDGTRLSIL.

The chain has TRBV27 and TRBJ2-7, with 8 bases aligning to TRBD2. This CDR3 contains 19 residues. J gave up 4 bases and V 2 bases, and 19 bases lay outside the gene matches. Germline V gene data show CDR1 as MNHEY and CDR2 as SMNVEV (reference sequence). The CDR3 nucleotides read TGTGCCAGCAGTTTAATTGGATTCGGTAGCGGGGAAGGACGGTACGAGCAGTACTTC. This gives the protein CASSLIGFGSGEGRYEQYF.

The chain joins TRBV7-3 to TRBJ2-7; D is unclear. The germline gives CDR1 SGHTA, CDR2 FQGTGA. The germline V and J ends were trimmed by 5 bases and 3 bases, with 26 bases remaining between them. This CDR3 comprises 18 residues. CDR3 coding DNA: TGTGCCAGCAGCCTCGAACGCCCCTCAAGCGCGTTGGTCTACGAGCAGTACTTC. Translated: CASSLERPSSALVYEQYF.

This clone qualifies as medium-sized. The chain combines TRBV30 with TRBJ1-5; 11 positions match TRBD1. Germline CDR1 is GTSNPN and CDR2 is SVGIG (reference sequence). The junction had 2 bases not matched to a gene; V was cut back by 1 base and J by 6 bases. This CDR3 comprises 14 residues. CDR3 sequence: CAWSGTGGRQPQHF. The CDR3 nucleotides read TGTGCCTGGAGTGGGACAGGGGGCCGTCAGCCCCAGCATTTT. The variable domain in full, with the rest retrieved from reference TRBV30 and TRBJ1-5, is SQTIHQWPATLVQPVGSPLSLECTVEGTSNPNLYWYRQAAGRGLQLLFYSVGIGQISSEVPQNLSASRPQDRQFILSSKKLLLSDSGFYLCAWSGTGGRQPQHFGDGTRLSIL.

The rearrangement joins TRBV5-1 to TRBJ1-4, with D hard to call. Germline V gene lookup returns CDR1 SGHRS and CDR2 YFSETQ. The CDR3 is made up of 17 amino acids. V dropped 1 base and J dropped 4 bases, with 17 bases sitting between them. The CDR3: CASSLSRVDWNNEKLFF. CDR3 DNA: TGCGCCAGCAGCTTGAGTCGGGTGGATTGGAATAATGAAAAACTGTTTTTT. Full variable domain (outside the CDR3, taken from reference TRBV5-1 and TRBJ1-4): KAGVTQTPRYLIKTRGQQVTLSCSPISGHRSVSWYQQTPGQGLQFLFEYFSETQRNKGNFPGRFSGRQFSNSRSEMNVSTLELGDSALYLCASSLSRVDWNNEKLFFGSGTQLSVL.

The chain employs TRBV12-3 or TRBV12-4 and TRBJ2-2, with D uncertain. V was pared by 6 bases and J by 7 bases, with 12 bases between. The CDR3 is 13 amino acids. The CDR3 loop reads CASSPTENGELFF. DNA for the CDR3: TGTGCCAGCAGCCCAACAGAGAACGGGGAGCTGTTTTTT.

The chain is built from TRBV13 and TRBJ2-1, with a weak D call TRBD1 (6 bases). Germline V lookup: CDR1 PRHDT, CDR2 FYEKMQ (reference sequence). The CDR3 is 15 amino acids. Trimming removed 3 bases from V and 8 bases from J, with 17 bases in between. The CDR3 loop reads CASSFWQGPRDEQFF. CDR3 in DNA: TGTGCCAGCAGCTTCTGGCAGGGGCCTAGGGATGAGCAGTTCTTC. Using reference TRBV13 and TRBJ2-1 for the parts outside the CDR3, the full variable domain is AAGVIQSPRHLIKEKRETATLKCYPIPRHDTVYWYQQGPGQDPQFLISFYEKMQSDKGSIPDRFSAQQFSDYHSELNMSSLELGDSALYFCASSFWQGPRDEQFFGPGTRLTVL.

J is TRBJ2-5 and V is TRBV3-1 (or the pseudogene TRBV3-2); D is unresolved. The CDR3 is 15 residues long. Deletions cut 3 bases from V and 0 bases from J, with 11 bases between. From germline, CDR1 is LGHDT and CDR2 YNNKEL (reference sequence). As DNA, the CDR3 is TGTGCCAGCAGCCAGGGTGACACGTACCAAGAGACCCAGTACTTC. Translating it yields CASSQGDTYQETQYF.

The V gene is TRBV5-4, the J gene TRBJ2-1, with 11 bases fitting TRBD1. The CDR3 contains 15 residues. Germline CDR1 and CDR2: SGHNT and YYREEE (reference sequence). With V trimmed by 1 base and J by 7 bases, 4 bases remained unmatched. The chain's CDR3 is CASSLPGQGGNEQFF. CDR3 in DNA: TGTGCCAGCAGCTTGCCGGGACAGGGGGGAAATGAGCAGTTCTTC.

The chain recombines TRBV3-1 (or the pseudogene TRBV3-2) with TRBJ2-1; D possibly corresponds to TRBD2 (5 bases). This CDR3 region has 15 residues. V was cut by 1 base and J by 2 bases, with 9 bases left in between. From germline, CDR1 is LGHDT and CDR2 YNNKEL (reference sequence). The CDR3 DNA follows: TGTGCCAGCAGCCAAGGGCGGGTCACCTACAATGAGCAGTTCTTC. It codes for CASSQGRVTYNEQFF.

In this sample, this clone turned up a few times. V gene TRBV6-5 combines with J gene TRBJ1-1; a weak D match, TRBD1 (5 bases). Trimming stripped 6 bases from V and 1 base from J, with 12 bases between. The CDR3 contains 14 residues. Looked up from germline, CDR1 is MNHEY and CDR2 is SVGAGI. The CDR3 nucleotides are TGTGCCAGCAGGGCCCTCCAGGGGAACACTGAAGCTTTCTTT. It translates to CASRALQGNTEAFF.

The chain couples TRBV4-3 to TRBJ1-4; 8 positions agree with TRBD1. With V trimmed by 1 base and J by 7 bases, 5 bases remained unmatched. The germline V gene encodes CDR1 LGHNA and CDR2 YSLEER. The CDR3 spans 15 residues. The CDR3 sequence is CASSQVTGGGEKLFF. CDR3 nucleotide sequence: TGCGCCAGCAGCCAAGTAACAGGGGGGGGTGAAAAACTGTTTTTT.

The chain joins TRBV18 to TRBJ2-7; TRBD1 aligns across 9 bases. CDR3 size: 15 residues. CDR1 is KGHSH, CDR2 LQKENI, per germline. J lost 5 bases, V lost 4 bases, and 9 bases had no gene match. The DNA of the CDR3 is TGTGCCAGCTCACGAAGCTCGGGACAGGGCGACGAGCAGTACTTC. Protein: CASSRSSGQGDEQYF.

This chain uses TRBV6-2 or TRBV6-3 with TRBJ2-2, with 12 bases that match TRBD1. The CDR3 is 15 residues long. Germline V gene sequence: CDR1 MNHEY, CDR2 SVGEGT. Trimming at V came to 5 bases and at J to 5 bases, leaving 3 bases not matched to a gene. The CDR3 DNA is TGTGCCAGCAGTACGGGACAGGGGGCTACCGGGGAGCTGTTTTTT. It specifies CASSTGQGATGELFF.

The V and J genes are TRBV7-2 and TRBJ1-1; 8 bases fit TRBD1. Germline V gene data show CDR1 as SGHTA and CDR2 as FQGNSA. J was trimmed by 4 bases and V by 0 bases; bases with no gene match: 10. CDR3 size: 17 residues. CDR3 DNA: TGTGCCAGCAGCTTAGCGCCAGGACAGGGTAAGCTCACTGAAGCTTTCTTT. It encodes CASSLAPGQGKLTEAFF.